The 21 T cell receptor beta chains presented below share a single source sample, sequenced in a study of cytomegalovirus exposure and HLA in healthy donors. Some clones are missing from TCRdb's copy, which holds only in-frame ones; the method was immunoSEQ multiplex PCR. The repertoire consists of roughly 200,000 clones, with roughly 81% occurring once and the leading ten covering roughly 1.2%. Specimen: PBMCs. The receptors here all came from a woman in her thirties in good health and CMV-seronegative.

The V gene is TRBV2, the J gene TRBJ2-3; 15 bases agree with TRBD2. Germline V gives CDR1 SNHLY, CDR2 FYNNEI. J gave up 3 bases and V 7 bases, and 11 bases lay outside the gene matches. The CDR3 contains 18 residues. The CDR3 coding sequence is TGTGCCAGCATGGGGGGACTAGCGGGAGGTGGGAAGACAGATACGCAGTATTTT. Translated: CASMGGLAGGGKTDTQYF.

Concerning this clone: One junction end does not reproduce the germline sequence, and a read error may be involved. This chain joins TRBV27 and TRBJ1-5; D remains ambiguous. Germline V gene lookup returns CDR1 MNHEY and CDR2 SMNVEV (reference sequence). The CDR3 loop spans 13 amino acids. This CDR3 is CASAGGSYQPQHF. The CDR3 coding sequence is TGTGCCAGCGCGGGCGGTAGCTATCAGCCCCAGCATTTT.

V usage is TRBV28 and J usage is TRBJ1-5; the D is unclear. CDR3 length: 16 residues. V was pared by 3 bases and J by 0 bases, with 12 bases between. In germline, CDR1 is MDHEN, CDR2 SYDVKM. In nucleotides, the CDR3 is TGTGCCAGCAGTTTGGGAGGGAGGGCTAGCAATCAGCCCCAGCATTTT. It specifies CASSLGGRASNQPQHF.

The gene calls are TRBV6-4 and TRBJ2-7; 8 nucleotides align to TRBD1. The CDR3 consists of 14 residues. Germline trimming cut 1 base from V and 6 bases from J; bases unmatched to any gene: 5. Germline CDR1 MRHNA, CDR2 SNTAGT. As DNA, the CDR3 is TGTGCCAGCAGTGACTTGCCAGGGACAGGCGAGCAGTACTTC. Translated, it gives CASSDLPGTGEQYF.

The chain recombines TRBV2 with TRBJ1-1; no definite D call. Germline V gives CDR1 SNHLY, CDR2 FYNNEI. V lost 1 base, J lost 4 bases, and 13 bases lay in between. This CDR3 has 15 amino acids. The CDR3 bases are TGTGCCAGCAGTGAAGTTGGAGTTATTGGCACTGAAGCTTTCTTT. This translates into CASSEVGVIGTEAFF.

The chain uses TRBV19 and TRBJ2-3; 7 bases align to TRBD2. This CDR3 spans 17 amino acids. After removal of 3 bases from V and 3 bases from J, the junction contained 12 bases not matched to a gene. Germline CDR1 LNHDA, CDR2 SQIVND (reference sequence). The CDR3 loop reads CASSMREPIPSTDTQYF. DNA for the CDR3: TGTGCCAGTAGTATGCGGGAGCCTATACCGTCAACAGATACGCAGTATTTT.

The V and J genes are TRBV7-9 and TRBJ2-5; 8 nucleotides line up with TRBD2. V was pared by 3 bases and J by 0 bases, with 3 bases of the junction left unmatched. Germline CDR1 and CDR2: SEHNR and FQNEAQ (reference sequence). This CDR3 is 15 amino acids long. CDR3 bases: TGTGCCAGCAGCTTTAGCGGGACCTACCAAGAGACCCAGTACTTC. Encoded protein: CASSFSGTYQETQYF. Looking up the rest from reference TRBV7-9 and TRBJ2-5 gives the full variable domain: DTGVSQNPRHKITKRGQNVTFRCDPISEHNRLYWYRQTLGQGPEFLTYFQNEAQLEKSRLLSDRFSAERPKGSFSTLEIQRTEQGDSAMYLCASSFSGTYQETQYFGPGTRLLVL.

The rearrangement links TRBV18 to TRBJ1-4; 7 bases match TRBD1. V lost 6 bases to trimming and J lost 4 bases; unmatched junction nucleotides: 8. Germline V gene sequence: CDR1 KGHSH, CDR2 LQKENI. The CDR3 is made up of 15 amino acids. The CDR3 region is CASSPNRGINEKLFF. CDR3 sequence (DNA): TGTGCCAGCTCCCCGAACAGGGGAATTAATGAAAAACTGTTTTTT.

The gene calls are TRBV6-1 and TRBJ2-7, with a tentative D call TRBD2 (6 bases). The CDR3 totals 13 residues. Trimming took off 5 bases at V and 3 bases at J, with 11 bases between the two ends. Germline V gives CDR1 MNHNS, CDR2 SASEGT. The CDR3 sequence is CASSQGGRYEQYF. CDR3 nucleotides: TGTGCCAGCAGTCAGGGAGGCCGCTACGAGCAGTACTTC.

V gene TRBV30 combines with J gene TRBJ2-7; possibly TRBD1 for D (6 bases). V lost 1 base, J lost 2 bases, and 12 bases lay in between. CDR3 length equals 14 residues. In germline, CDR1 is GTSNPN, CDR2 SVGIG (reference sequence). The CDR3 is CAWSERGSAYEQYF. The CDR3 coding sequence is TGTGCCTGGAGTGAGAGGGGGAGCGCCTACGAGCAGTACTTC.

Only a few counts were recorded for this clone. This sequence joins TRBV4-1 and TRBJ1-2, with 7 bases aligning to TRBD1. CDR3 size: 14 residues. Trimming cost V 7 bases and J 1 base; bases outside gene matches: 6. Germline V gene data show CDR1 as MGHRA and CDR2 as YSYEKL. CDR3 protein: CASTRQGLNYGYTF. The CDR3 nucleotides are TGCGCCAGCACCCGACAGGGACTTAACTATGGCTACACCTTC.

The rearrangement joins TRBV14 to TRBJ2-2; 8 nucleotides agree with TRBD1. CDR1 and CDR2 (germline): SGHDN, FVKESK. After removal of 3 bases from V and 6 bases from J, the junction contained 3 bases not matched to a gene. The CDR3 runs 14 residues. CDR3 sequence: CASSQTGEAGELFF. CDR3 DNA: TGTGCCAGCAGCCAGACAGGGGAGGCCGGGGAGCTGTTTTTT.

This clone has a handful of counts. The chain uses TRBV4-1 and TRBJ2-2, with D possibly matching TRBD1 (6 bases). V was clipped by 5 bases and J by 6 bases, with 16 bases between them. There are 15 residues in the CDR3. Germline V gene sequence: CDR1 MGHRA, CDR2 YSYEKL. The CDR3: CASSWERRGSGELFF. The DNA for the CDR3 is TGCGCCAGCAGCTGGGAGCGCAGGGGATCCGGGGAGCTGTTTTTT.

This chain joins TRBV19 and TRBJ1-5; TRBD1 aligns across 10 bases. CDR3 length: 17 residues. Germline trimming cut 8 bases from V and 5 bases from J; bases unmatched to any gene: 15. Germline V gene lookup returns CDR1 LNHDA and CDR2 SQIVND (reference sequence). The CDR3 bases are TGTGCCAGTCATATCCTGTCCGGGACAGGGGACGATCAGCCCCAGCATTTT. Its protein is CASHILSGTGDDQPQHF.

This clone was counted a few times. The gene calls are TRBV5-1 and TRBJ2-7, with 10 bases lining up with TRBD1. The junction had 9 bases not matched to a gene; V was cut back by 0 bases and J by 6 bases. This CDR3 has 16 residues. The germline gives CDR1 SGHRS, CDR2 YFSETQ. CDR3 nucleotides: TGCGCCAGCAGCTTGGATCGACAGGGGGCGAGTGGCGAGCAGTACTTC. Translated: CASSLDRQGASGEQYF.

This clone was seen a handful of times. This chain connects TRBV27 to TRBJ2-6, with TRBD1 as a possible D gene (6 bases). The germline gives CDR1 MNHEY, CDR2 SMNVEV (reference sequence). V shed 3 bases and J shed 0 bases, with 12 bases lying between them. This CDR3 has 17 residues. CDR3 DNA sequence: TGTGCCAGCAGTTTGGACAGATTTCTCTCTGGGGCCAACGTCCTGACTTTC. Its translation is CASSLDRFLSGANVLTF.

With regard to this clone: The junction departs from germline at one end; a sequencing error may be responsible. The V gene is TRBV11-2, the J gene TRBJ2-2; D gene unclear. Germline CDR1 SGHAT, CDR2 FQNNGV. This CDR3 has 13 amino acids. The CDR3 nucleotides are TGTGCCAGCCCAACACCGAATACCGGGGAGCTGTTTTTT. This gives the protein CASPTPNTGELFF.

The V gene is TRBV2, the J gene TRBJ1-4; 7 nucleotides agree with TRBD1. The CDR3 length is 14 residues. With 2 bases clipped from V and 8 bases from J, the junction kept 5 bases outside the gene matches. Germline V gene lookup returns CDR1 SNHLY and CDR2 FYNNEI. CDR3 bases: TGTGCCAGCAGTGAAACAGGGGTAGGAGAAAAACTGTTTTTT. Translation gives CASSETGVGEKLFF.

This clone occurred a few times. The V and J genes are TRBV7-9 and TRBJ2-1, with D possibly matching TRBD2 (6 bases). Germline V gene lookup returns CDR1 SEHNR and CDR2 FQNEAQ (reference sequence). V shed 0 bases and J shed 14 bases, with 17 bases lying between them. The CDR3 runs 14 residues. The DNA for the CDR3 is TGTGCCAGCAGCTTAGCGCAAGGTACTAGCTTGGAGTTCTTC. This gives the protein CASSLAQGTSLEFF. Variable domain in full (rest from reference TRBV7-9 and TRBJ2-1): DTGVSQNPRHKITKRGQNVTFRCDPISEHNRLYWYRQTLGQGPEFLTYFQNEAQLEKSRLLSDRFSAERPKGSFSTLEIQRTEQGDSAMYLCASSLAQGTSLEFFGPGTRLTVL.

This clone showed up just once. The chain is built from TRBV5-1 and TRBJ1-4; D remains ambiguous. Germline V lookup: CDR1 SGHRS, CDR2 YFSETQ. V lost 0 bases, J lost 0 bases, and 6 bases lay in between. The CDR3 contains 15 residues. In DNA, the CDR3 is TGCGCCAGCAGCTTGGAGGAGGCAACTAATGAAAAACTGTTTTTT. It encodes CASSLEEATNEKLFF.

The chain carries TRBV6-1 and TRBJ2-7, with a tentative D call TRBD1 (6 bases). The CDR3 has 13 residues. With 8 bases removed from V and 0 bases from J, the gap between germline ends came to 11 bases. Germline loops: CDR1 MNHNS, CDR2 SASEGT. CDR3 in DNA: TGTGCCAGCCGGACAGCTTTCTCCTACGAGCAGTACTTC. It yields the protein CASRTAFSYEQYF.